Sequencing of this TCR beta chain was carried out in a study of CD8 T cells in Susac syndrome (dated by TCRdb to between 2018 and 2021). A note on the overall study: The study used repertoire sequencing to test whether antigen drove CD8+ T cell activation and differentiation in Susac syndrome.

CDR1 and CDR2, looked up from the germline V gene (reference sequence), are LNHDA and SQIVND. V lost 3 bases and J lost 5 bases; the stretch between them is 11 bases long. Taken from cysteine to phenylalanine, the CDR3 has 13 residues. This entry keeps only the CDR3 DNA: 39 bases, framed from base 1. Peripheral blood CD8+ and CD4+ T cells from healthy donors, Susac syndrome patients and multiple sclerosis patients were profiled by high-throughput TCR beta sequencing. Healthy donors were included as age- and sex-matched controls. Bulk CD8+ and CD4+ T cells were purified magnetically by negative isolation, whereas CD8+ TEMRA cells were enriched by FACS. Blood was collected in EDTA tubes and processed within 24 hours, with PBMCs isolated through density gradient centrifugation. PBMCs intended for TCR sequencing were cryopreserved in liquid nitrogen and were subsequently thawed in a 37 degrees C water bath. Purity of sorted or isolated CD4+, CD8+ and CD8+ TEMRA cells was at least 90%.

RNA was extracted using the RNeasy kit, and roughly 0.45 to 1 ug of the RNA was reverse transcribed with random hexamers. The immunoSEQ multiplex PCR assay, which covers 54 Vbeta and 13 Jbeta segments, was used to amplify TCR beta CDR3 regions. PCR amplification bias was corrected using a synthetic template baseline for primer optimization and computational correction. In the original analysis: Reads were assigned to V, D and J genes according to IMGT and analyzed in immunoSEQ Analyzer, with only productive sequences retained. Clonality was calculated as one minus the Shannon entropy normalized by log2 of the number of productive unique sequences. For each patient and control, public and private clones were evaluated among the 100 most prevalent clones. Clones were defined as Susac-specific if absent from the healthy and MS cohorts, from over a thousand published viral clones and from other ImmuneACCESS disease sequences. In TCRdb, the public reads were trimmed at Q25 with fastp and aligned with MiXCR, with productive beta chains retained. Rows merge per CDR3 protein into single entries with the most common DNA and genes. These V and J calls rely on TCRdb rather than the paper's analysis. This sample lists approximately 110,000 distinct CDR3 sequences; around 94% were detected once. Of the sample, around 0.078% is held by the ten largest clones.

As for this clonotype: This clone's antigen is unknown. Base qualities were left out, and no much larger clone turns up one base away.

Broader findings and caveats from the paper: The number of individuals in the TCR sequencing and HLA analysis was acknowledged as relatively small.

Recombination joined TRBV19 with TRBJ2-7; TRBD1 might be the D gene, on 6 matching bases. Material for sequencing was CD4+ T cells from PBMCs. The sequence came from a human donor in good health. This receptor carries the CDR3 CASSIRGGHEQYF. The bases read TGTGCCAGTAGTATCAGGGGTGGCCACGAGCAGTACTTC.